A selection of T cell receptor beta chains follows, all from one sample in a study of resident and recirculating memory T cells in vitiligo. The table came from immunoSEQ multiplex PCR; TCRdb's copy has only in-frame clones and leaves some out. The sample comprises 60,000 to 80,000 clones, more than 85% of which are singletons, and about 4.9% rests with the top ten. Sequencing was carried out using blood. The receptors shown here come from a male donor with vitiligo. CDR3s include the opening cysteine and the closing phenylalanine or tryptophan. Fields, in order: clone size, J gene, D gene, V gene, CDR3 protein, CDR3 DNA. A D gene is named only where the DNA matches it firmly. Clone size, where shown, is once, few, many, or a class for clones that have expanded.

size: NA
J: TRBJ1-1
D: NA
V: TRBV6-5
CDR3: CASTPSGHTNTEAFF
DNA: TGTGCCAGCACCCCATCGGGACACACCAACACTGAAGCTTTCTTT

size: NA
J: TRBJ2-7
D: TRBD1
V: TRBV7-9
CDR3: CASSLQTGTGWSEQYF
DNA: TGTGCCAGCAGCCTTCAGACCGGGACAGGTTGGTCCGAGCAGTACTTC

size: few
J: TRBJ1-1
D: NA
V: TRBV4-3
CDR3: CASSQDGSPGEAFF
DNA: TGCGCCAGCAGCCAAGATGGTTCGCCAGGTGAAGCTTTCTTT

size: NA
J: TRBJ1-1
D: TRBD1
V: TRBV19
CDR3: CASSLTGTTEAFF
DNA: TGTGCCAGTAGCCTGACAGGGACGACTGAAGCTTTCTTT

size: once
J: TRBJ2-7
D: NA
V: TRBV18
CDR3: CASSPPGIPGEQYF
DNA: TGTGCCAGCTCACCTCCAGGGATTCCTGGCGAGCAGTACTTC

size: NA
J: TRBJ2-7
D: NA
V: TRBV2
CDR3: CASSEQGTGDEQYF
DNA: TGTGCCAGCAGTGAACAGGGTACCGGTGACGAGCAGTACTTC

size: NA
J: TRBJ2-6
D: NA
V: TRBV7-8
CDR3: CASSFQGYSGANVLTF
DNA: TGTGCCAGCAGCTTTCAGGGGTACTCTGGGGCCAACGTCCTGACTTTC

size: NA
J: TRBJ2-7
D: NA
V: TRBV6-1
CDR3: CASSVIVGGEQYF
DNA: TGTGCCAGCAGTGTCATTGTAGGGGGCGAGCAGTACTTC

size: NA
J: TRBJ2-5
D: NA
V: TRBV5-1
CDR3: CASSLAFSRGGETQYF
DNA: TGCGCCAGCAGCTTGGCCTTTAGTAGGGGGGGTGAGACCCAGTACTTC

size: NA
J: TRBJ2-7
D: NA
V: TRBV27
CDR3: CASSLQGLEQYF
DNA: TGTGCCAGCAGTTTACAGGGGCTCGAGCAGTACTTC

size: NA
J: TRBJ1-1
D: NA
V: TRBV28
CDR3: CASSLSVVSGAFF
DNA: TGTGCCAGCAGTTTAAGTGTCGTATCGGGGGCTTTCTTT

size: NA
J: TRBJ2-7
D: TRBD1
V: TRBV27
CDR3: CASSLDRVSYYEQYF
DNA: TGTGCCAGCAGTCTGGACAGGGTATCTTACTACGAGCAGTACTTC

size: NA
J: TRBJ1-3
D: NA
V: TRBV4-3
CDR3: CASSQEGSGFGNTIYF
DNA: TGCGCCAGCAGCCAAGAGGGCAGCGGGTTTGGAAACACCATATATTTT

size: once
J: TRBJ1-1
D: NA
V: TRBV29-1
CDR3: CSVRGRVEEVETEAFF
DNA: TGCAGCGTTCGAGGGCGGGTTGAGGAGGTTGAAACTGAAGCTTTCTTT

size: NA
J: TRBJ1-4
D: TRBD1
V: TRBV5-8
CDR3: CASSAGQGPINEKLFF
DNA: TGTGCCAGCAGCGCGGGACAGGGACCCATTAATGAAAAACTGTTTTTT

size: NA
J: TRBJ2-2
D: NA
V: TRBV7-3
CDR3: CASSLGSTGELFF
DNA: TGTGCCAGCAGCTTAGGCTCCACCGGGGAGCTGTTTTTT

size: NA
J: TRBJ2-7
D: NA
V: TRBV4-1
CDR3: CASSPGTLKSSYEQYF
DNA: TGCGCCAGCAGCCCTGGGACTTTGAAGAGCTCCTACGAGCAGTACTTC

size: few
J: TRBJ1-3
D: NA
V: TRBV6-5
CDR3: CASWGGQSGNTIYF
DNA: TGTGCCAGCTGGGGTGGACAGTCTGGAAACACCATATATTTT

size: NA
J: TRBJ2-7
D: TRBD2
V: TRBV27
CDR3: CASPGPSTSGVDEQYF
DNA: TGTGCCAGCCCGGGGCCCTCCACTAGCGGGGTTGACGAGCAGTACTTC

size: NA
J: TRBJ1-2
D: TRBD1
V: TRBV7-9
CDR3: CASSLDRGYYGYTF
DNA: TGTGCCAGCAGCTTAGACAGGGGCTACTATGGCTACACCTTC

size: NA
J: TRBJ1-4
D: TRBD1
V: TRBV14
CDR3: CASSRDRGRVKEKLFF
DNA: TGTGCCAGCAGCCGGGACAGGGGGCGCGTGAAAGAAAAACTGTTTTTT

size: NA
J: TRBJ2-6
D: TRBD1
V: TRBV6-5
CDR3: CASRYTGAGANVLTF
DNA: TGTGCCAGCAGATATACAGGGGCTGGGGCCAACGTCCTGACTTTC

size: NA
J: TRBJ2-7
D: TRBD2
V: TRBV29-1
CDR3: CSVRGTSGAYEQYF
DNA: TGCAGCGTTCGTGGGACTAGCGGGGCCTACGAGCAGTACTTC

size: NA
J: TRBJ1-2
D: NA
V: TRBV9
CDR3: CASTGSSSNYGYTF
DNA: TGTGCCAGCACCGGGTCCAGTTCCAACTATGGCTACACCTTC

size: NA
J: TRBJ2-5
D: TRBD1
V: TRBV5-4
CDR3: CASSLTGQGKETQYF
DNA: TGTGCCAGCAGCTTAACGGGACAGGGTAAGGAGACCCAGTACTTC

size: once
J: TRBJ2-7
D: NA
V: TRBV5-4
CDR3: CASSVDRRHYEQYF
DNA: TGTGCCAGCAGCGTGGACAGACGGCACTACGAGCAGTACTTC

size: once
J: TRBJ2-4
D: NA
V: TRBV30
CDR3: CAWGWGENIQYF
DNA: TGTGCCTGGGGGTGGGGCGAAAACATTCAGTACTTC

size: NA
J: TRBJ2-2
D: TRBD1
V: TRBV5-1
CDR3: CASSVDRGTGELFF
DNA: TGCGCCAGCAGCGTGGACAGGGGGACCGGGGAGCTGTTTTTT

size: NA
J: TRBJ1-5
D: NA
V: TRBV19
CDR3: CASRMTGDSNQPQHF
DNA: TGTGCCAGTAGGATGACAGGAGATAGCAATCAGCCCCAGCATTTT

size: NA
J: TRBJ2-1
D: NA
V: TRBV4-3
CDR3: CASSQEGGGYNEQFF
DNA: TGCGCCAGCAGCCAAGAAGGGGGGGGCTACAATGAGCAGTTCTTC

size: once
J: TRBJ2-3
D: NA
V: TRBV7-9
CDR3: CASSLSTGTDTQYF
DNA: TGTGCCAGCAGCCTGAGTACAGGGACAGATACGCAGTATTTT

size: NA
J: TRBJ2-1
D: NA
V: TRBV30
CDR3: CAWSAVNGDQQFF
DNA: TGTGCCTGGAGTGCGGTTAATGGAGACCAGCAGTTCTTC

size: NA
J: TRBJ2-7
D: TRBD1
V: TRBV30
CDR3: CAWRTGGYEQYF
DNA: TGTGCCTGGAGGACAGGGGGCTACGAGCAGTACTTC

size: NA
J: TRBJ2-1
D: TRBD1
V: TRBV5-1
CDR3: CASSSQGEPYNEQFF
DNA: TGCGCCAGCAGCTCCCAGGGGGAGCCCTACAATGAGCAGTTCTTC

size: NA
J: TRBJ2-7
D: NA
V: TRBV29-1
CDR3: CSVEETGNSYEQYF
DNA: TGCAGCGTTGAAGAGACAGGTAACTCCTACGAGCAGTACTTC

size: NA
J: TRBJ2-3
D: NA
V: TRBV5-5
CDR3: CASSLPGGGTDTQYF
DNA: TGTGCCAGCAGCCTGCCTGGCGGGGGCACAGATACGCAGTATTTT

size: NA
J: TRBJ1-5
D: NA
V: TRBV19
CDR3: CASSIGEGSQPQHF
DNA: TGTGCCAGTAGTATAGGAGAGGGAAGTCAGCCCCAGCATTTT

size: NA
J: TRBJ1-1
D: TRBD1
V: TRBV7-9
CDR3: CASRVPGTERNTEAFF
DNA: TGTGCCAGCAGAGTCCCCGGGACAGAAAGGAACACTGAAGCTTTCTTT

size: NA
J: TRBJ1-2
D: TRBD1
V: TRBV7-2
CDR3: CASSEQTGVFGYTF
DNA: TGTGCCAGCAGCGAACAGACAGGGGTTTTTGGCTACACCTTC

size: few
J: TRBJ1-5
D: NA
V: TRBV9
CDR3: CASSAGLSRNQPQHF
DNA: TGTGCCAGCAGCGCCGGACTGAGCCGGAATCAGCCCCAGCATTTT

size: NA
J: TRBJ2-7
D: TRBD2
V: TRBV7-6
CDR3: CASSPLAGTLGSYEQYF
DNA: TGTGCCAGCAGCCCACTAGCGGGGACATTGGGCTCCTACGAGCAGTACTTC

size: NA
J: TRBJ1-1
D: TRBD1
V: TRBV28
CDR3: CASRLDRENTEAFF
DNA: TGTGCCAGCAGACTTGACAGGGAGAACACTGAAGCTTTCTTT

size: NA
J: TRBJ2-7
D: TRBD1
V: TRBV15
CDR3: CATSSGGDRGYEQYF
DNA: TGTGCCACCAGCAGCGGAGGGGACAGGGGCTACGAGCAGTACTTC

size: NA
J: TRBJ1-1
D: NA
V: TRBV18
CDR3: CASSIRDTLLGTEAFF
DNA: TGTGCCAGCTCGATCCGGGACACCCTTTTGGGCACTGAAGCTTTCTTT

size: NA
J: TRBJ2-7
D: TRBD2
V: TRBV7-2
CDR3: CASSLGLAGGYEQYF
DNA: TGTGCCAGCAGCTTAGGCCTAGCGGGGGGCTACGAGCAGTACTTC

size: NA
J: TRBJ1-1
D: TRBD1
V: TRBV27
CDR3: CATRTGGDQAFF
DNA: TGTGCCACCAGGACAGGGGGTGATCAAGCTTTCTTT

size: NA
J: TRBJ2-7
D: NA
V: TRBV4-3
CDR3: CASSQDQGTLYEQYF
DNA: TGCGCCAGCAGCCAAGATCAGGGGACACTCTACGAGCAGTACTTC

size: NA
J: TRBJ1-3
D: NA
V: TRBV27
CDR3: CASSTTDSEAYNTIYF
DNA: TGTGCCAGCAGTACAACAGACAGTGAGGCTTATAACACCATATATTTT

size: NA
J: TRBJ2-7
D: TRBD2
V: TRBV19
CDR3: CASSPRTSGGYEQYF
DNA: TGTGCCAGTAGTCCAAGGACTAGCGGGGGCTACGAGCAGTACTTC

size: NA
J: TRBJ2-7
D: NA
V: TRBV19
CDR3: CASSIGPQPNEQYF
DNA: TGTGCCAGTAGTATCGGTCCCCAACCGAACGAGCAGTACTTC